The next 7 T cell receptor beta chains were all read from a single sample in a study of T cells after posttransplantation cyclophosphamide. Produced via immunoSEQ multiplex PCR; TCRdb's table is partial and in-frame only. Of about 32,000 clones in the sample, 70% to 90% are singletons; the top ten hold more than 12%. The sample taken for sequencing was PBMCs. The receptors originated from a woman aged 40-49 years with a blood cancer, CMV-positive, and with a related stem cell donor.

The chain recombines TRBV18 with TRBJ2-1; 8 bases line up with TRBD2. The V gene end was trimmed by 6 bases and the J gene end by 0 bases; junction bases not matched to a gene: 7. Germline assignment: CDR1 KGHSH and CDR2 LQKENI. The CDR3 runs to 16 residues. CDR3 coding DNA: TGTGCCAGCTCCGGGGGGGAAAGGCTCTCCTACAATGAGCAGTTCTTC. It translates to CASSGGERLSYNEQFF.

There are a few counts of this clone. V usage is TRBV28 and J usage is TRBJ1-3; 7 bases map to TRBD1. The germline gives CDR1 MDHEN, CDR2 SYDVKM. Trimming cost V 3 bases and J 2 bases; bases outside gene matches: 1. The CDR3 spans 14 residues. The chain's CDR3 is CASSFDRAGNTIYF. CDR3 DNA sequence: TGTGCCAGCAGTTTCGACAGGGCTGGAAACACCATATATTTT.

This clone is a singleton in its sample. This chain joins TRBV19 and TRBJ2-5; 10 nucleotides align to TRBD1. The germline V gene encodes CDR1 LNHDA and CDR2 SQIVND (reference sequence). CDR3 size: 16 residues. With V trimmed by 1 base and J by 5 bases, 7 bases remained unmatched. The CDR3: CASSIGGQGVEETQYF. CDR3 DNA sequence: TGTGCCAGTAGTATAGGCGGACAGGGGGTGGAGGAGACCCAGTACTTC.

The chain recombines TRBV7-9 with TRBJ2-2, with 10 bases fitting TRBD1. The CDR3 sequence is 16 residues long. The V segment lost 4 bases and the J segment 5 bases; nucleotides outside the gene matches: 7. The germline CDR1 and CDR2 sequences are SEHNR and FQNEAQ (reference sequence). Here the CDR3 reads CASSSGGTGETGELFF. CDR3 sequence (DNA): TGTGCCAGCAGCTCGGGAGGGACAGGGGAGACCGGGGAGCTGTTTTTT. Together with reference TRBV7-9 and TRBJ2-2, the CDR3 gives the full variable domain: DTGVSQNPRHKITKRGQNVTFRCDPISEHNRLYWYRQTLGQGPEFLTYFQNEAQLEKSRLLSDRFSAERPKGSFSTLEIQRTEQGDSAMYLCASSSGGTGETGELFFGEGSRLTVL.

The chain recombines TRBV11-2 with TRBJ1-2; D unclear. The CDR3 spans 14 residues. Looked up from germline, CDR1 is SGHAT and CDR2 is FQNNGV. V lost 2 bases, J lost 7 bases, and 14 bases lay in between. CDR3 DNA sequence: TGTGCCAGCAGCTTATACGACATATTCCGTGGCTACACCTTC. It encodes CASSLYDIFRGYTF.

By sample fraction, this clone is medium-sized. This chain joins TRBV19 and TRBJ2-2; D is ambiguous. Germline CDR1 and CDR2: LNHDA and SQIVND (reference sequence). This CDR3 comprises 14 residues. V lost 4 bases, J lost 2 bases, and 8 bases lay in between. This CDR3 is CASSTPSNTGELFF. The CDR3 DNA reads as TGTGCCAGTAGTACCCCTAGTAACACCGGGGAGCTGTTTTTT.

CDR3 region: CASSHDRSYEQYF. CDR3 bases: TGCGCCAGCAGCCATGACAGATCCTACGAGCAGTACTTC. J is TRBJ2-7 and V is TRBV4-3; perhaps TRBD1 as D (5 bases). Germline-derived CDR1 and CDR2 are LGHNA and YSLEER. The V end lost 3 bases, the J end lost 1 base, and 7 bases lay between the germline ends. The CDR3 has 13 amino acids.